Included here is one TCR beta chain sequence, with context. The sample is drawn from a study of blood T cell repertoires in COVID-19. In the study's own analysis: Amplification of reference gene primers was used by the study to estimate nucleated cell counts. Libraries were prepared by immunoSEQ multiplex PCR; TCRdb keeps only in-frame clonotypes and omits some of them. From that table come the V and J calls and clone size; the DNA was used to work out D and trimming. The repertoire consists of a few hundred thousand clones, with over 80% occurring once and the leading ten covering over 4.5%. The CDR3 is made up of 17 amino acids. The V gene's germline CDR1 is GTSNPN and CDR2 SVGIG (reference sequence). The V segment lost 2 bases and the J segment 0 bases; nucleotides outside the gene matches: 7. Participant reports of clinical history set cohort assignment.

The sequencing input was PBMCs or T cells enriched from blood (not recorded which). The chain uses TRBV30 and TRBJ2-2, with 9 positions matching TRBD2. The TCR originated in a man aged 30 to 45 who had recovered from COVID-19. CDR3 coding DNA: TGTGCCTGGAGTCGAGGACTAGCGCCGTCGAACACCGGGGAGCTGTTTTTT. Protein sequence: CAWSRGLAPSNTGELFF.